This T cell receptor beta chain originates from a study of control samples from healthy donors and cancer patients. The germline gives CDR1 MNHEY, CDR2 SMNVEV (reference sequence). The germline V and J ends were trimmed by 5 bases and 2 bases, with 16 bases remaining between them. This CDR3 is 16 amino acids long. Sequencing used immunoSEQ multiplex PCR; TCRdb keeps in-frame clones, though not all of them. The table records about 160,000 clones, about 90% of them present only once. Sequencing used blood. The clonotype comes from a man aged 25-45 years in good health. The J gene is TRBJ2-1, the V gene TRBV27, with D maybe TRBD2 (5 bases). The CDR3 bases are TGTGCCAGCAGTCAGCTACGAAGCGGAACCTACAATGAGCAGTTCTTC. It translates to CASSQLRSGTYNEQFF.